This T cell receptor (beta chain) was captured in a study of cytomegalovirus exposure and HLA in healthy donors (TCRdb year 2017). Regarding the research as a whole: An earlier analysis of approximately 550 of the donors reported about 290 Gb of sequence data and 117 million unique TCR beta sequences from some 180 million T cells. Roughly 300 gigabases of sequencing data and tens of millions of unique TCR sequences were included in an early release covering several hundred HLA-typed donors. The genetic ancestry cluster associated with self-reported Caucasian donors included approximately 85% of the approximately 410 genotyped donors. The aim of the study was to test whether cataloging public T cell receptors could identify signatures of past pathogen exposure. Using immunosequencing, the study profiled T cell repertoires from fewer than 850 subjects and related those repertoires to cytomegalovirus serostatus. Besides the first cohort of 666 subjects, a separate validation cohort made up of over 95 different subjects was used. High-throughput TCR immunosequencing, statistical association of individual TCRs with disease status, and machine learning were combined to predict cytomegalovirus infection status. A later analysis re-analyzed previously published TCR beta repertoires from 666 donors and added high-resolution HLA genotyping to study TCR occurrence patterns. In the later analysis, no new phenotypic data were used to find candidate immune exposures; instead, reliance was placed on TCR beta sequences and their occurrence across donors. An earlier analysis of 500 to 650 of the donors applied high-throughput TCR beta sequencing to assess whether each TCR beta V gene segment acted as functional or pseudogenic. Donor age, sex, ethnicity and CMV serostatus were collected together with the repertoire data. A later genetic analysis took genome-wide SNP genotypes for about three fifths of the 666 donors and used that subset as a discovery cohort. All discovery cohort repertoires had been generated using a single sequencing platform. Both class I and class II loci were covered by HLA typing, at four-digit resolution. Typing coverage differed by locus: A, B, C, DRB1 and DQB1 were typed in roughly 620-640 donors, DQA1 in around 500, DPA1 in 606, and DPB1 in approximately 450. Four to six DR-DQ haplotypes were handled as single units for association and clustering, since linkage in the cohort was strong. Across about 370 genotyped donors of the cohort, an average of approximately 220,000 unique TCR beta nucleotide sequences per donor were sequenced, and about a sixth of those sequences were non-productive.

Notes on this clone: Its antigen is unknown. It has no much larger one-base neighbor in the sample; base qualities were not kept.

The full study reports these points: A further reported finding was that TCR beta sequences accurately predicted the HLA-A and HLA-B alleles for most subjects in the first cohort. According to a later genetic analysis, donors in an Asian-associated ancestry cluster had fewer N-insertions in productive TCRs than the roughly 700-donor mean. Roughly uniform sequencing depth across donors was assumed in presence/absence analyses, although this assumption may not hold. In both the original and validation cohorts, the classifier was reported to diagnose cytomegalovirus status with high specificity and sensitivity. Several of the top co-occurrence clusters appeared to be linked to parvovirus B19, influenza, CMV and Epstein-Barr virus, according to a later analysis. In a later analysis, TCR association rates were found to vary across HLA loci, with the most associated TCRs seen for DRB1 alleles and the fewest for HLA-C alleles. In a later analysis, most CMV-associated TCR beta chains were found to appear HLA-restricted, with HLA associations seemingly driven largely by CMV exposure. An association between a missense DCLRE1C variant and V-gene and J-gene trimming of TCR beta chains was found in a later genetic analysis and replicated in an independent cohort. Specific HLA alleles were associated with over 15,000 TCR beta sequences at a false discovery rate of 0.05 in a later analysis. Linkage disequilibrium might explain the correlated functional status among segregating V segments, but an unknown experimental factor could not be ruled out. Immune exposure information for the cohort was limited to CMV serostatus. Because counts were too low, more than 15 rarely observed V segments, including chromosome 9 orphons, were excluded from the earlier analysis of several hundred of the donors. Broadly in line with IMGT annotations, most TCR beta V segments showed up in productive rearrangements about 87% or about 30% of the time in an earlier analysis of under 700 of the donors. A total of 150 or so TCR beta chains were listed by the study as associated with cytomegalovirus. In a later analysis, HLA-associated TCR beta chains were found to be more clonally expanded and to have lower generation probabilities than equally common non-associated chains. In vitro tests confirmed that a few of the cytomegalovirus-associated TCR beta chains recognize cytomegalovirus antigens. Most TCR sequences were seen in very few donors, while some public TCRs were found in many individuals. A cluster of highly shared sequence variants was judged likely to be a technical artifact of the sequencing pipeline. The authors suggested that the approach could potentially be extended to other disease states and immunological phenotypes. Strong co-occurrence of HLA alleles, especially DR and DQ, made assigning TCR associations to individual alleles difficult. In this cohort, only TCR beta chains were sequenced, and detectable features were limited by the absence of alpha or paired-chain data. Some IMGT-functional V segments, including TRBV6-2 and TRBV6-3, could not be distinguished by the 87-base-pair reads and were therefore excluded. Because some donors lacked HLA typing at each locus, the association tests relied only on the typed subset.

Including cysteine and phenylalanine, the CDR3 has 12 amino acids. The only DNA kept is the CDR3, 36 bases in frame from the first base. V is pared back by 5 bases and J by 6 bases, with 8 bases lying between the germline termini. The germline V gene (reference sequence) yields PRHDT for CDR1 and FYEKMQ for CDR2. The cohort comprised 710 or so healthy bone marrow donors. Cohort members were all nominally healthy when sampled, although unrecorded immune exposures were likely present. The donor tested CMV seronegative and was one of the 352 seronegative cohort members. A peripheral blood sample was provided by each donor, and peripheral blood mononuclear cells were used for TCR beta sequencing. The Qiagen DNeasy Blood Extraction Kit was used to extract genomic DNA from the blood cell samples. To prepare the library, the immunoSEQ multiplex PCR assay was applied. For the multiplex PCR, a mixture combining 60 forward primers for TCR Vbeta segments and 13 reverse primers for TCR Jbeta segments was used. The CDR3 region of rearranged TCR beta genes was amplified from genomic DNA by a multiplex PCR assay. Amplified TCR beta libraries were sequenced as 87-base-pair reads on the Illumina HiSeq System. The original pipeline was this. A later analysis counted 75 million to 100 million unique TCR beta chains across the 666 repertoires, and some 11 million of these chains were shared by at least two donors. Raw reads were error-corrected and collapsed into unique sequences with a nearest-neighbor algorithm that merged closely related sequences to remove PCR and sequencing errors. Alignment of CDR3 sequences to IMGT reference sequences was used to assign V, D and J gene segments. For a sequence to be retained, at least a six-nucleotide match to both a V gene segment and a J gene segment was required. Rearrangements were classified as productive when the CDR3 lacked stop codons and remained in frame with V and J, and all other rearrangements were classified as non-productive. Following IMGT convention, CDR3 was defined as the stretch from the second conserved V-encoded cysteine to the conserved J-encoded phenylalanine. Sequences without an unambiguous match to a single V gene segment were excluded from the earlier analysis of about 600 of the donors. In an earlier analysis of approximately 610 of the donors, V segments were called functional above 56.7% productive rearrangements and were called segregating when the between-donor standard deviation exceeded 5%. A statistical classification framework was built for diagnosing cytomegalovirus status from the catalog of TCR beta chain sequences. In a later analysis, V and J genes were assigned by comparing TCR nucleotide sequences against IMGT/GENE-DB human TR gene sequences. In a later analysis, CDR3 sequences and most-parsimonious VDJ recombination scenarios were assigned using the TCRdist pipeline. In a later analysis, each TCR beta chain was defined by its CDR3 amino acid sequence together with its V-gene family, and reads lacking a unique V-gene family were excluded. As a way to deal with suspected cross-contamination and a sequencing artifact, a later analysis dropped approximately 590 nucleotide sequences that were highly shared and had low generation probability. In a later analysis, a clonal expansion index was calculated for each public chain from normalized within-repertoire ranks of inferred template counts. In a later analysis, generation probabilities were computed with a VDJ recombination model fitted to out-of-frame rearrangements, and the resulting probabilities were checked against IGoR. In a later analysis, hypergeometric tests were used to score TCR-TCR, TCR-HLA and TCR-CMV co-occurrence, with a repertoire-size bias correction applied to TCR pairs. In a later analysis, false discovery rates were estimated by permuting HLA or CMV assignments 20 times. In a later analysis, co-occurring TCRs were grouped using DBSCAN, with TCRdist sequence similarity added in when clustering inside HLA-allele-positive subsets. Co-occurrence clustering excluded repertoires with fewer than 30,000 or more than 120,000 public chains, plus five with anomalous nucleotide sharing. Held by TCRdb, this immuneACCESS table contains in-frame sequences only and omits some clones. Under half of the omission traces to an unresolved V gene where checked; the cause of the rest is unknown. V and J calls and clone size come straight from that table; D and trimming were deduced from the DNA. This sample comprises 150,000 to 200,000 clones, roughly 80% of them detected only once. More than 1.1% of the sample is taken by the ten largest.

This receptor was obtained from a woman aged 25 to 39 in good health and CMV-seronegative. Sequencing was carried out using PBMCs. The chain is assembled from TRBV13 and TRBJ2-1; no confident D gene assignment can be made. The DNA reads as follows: TGTGCCAGCAGCGATGAGTTCAATGAGCAGTTCTTC. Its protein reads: CASSDEFNEQFF.